These 10 T cell receptor beta chains originate from one sample sequenced in a study of STAT3 mutations in large granular lymphocyte leukemia (dated by TCRdb to the late 2010s). The paper's findings and limits, for the study overall: Every T-LGLL patient showed at least one immunodominant TCRbeta clonotype, and about half showed multiple immunodominant subclonotypes.

Library creation used the immunoSEQ multiplex PCR assay. As stored in TCRdb, this immuneACCESS dataset retains in-frame rearrangements with V and J assigned. A fraction of the clones does not appear; measured against another copy, unresolved V genes explain less than half of the discrepancy, and the remainder lacks a known reason. The sample has about 10,000 clones on record, 70% to 90% of them singletons. Of the sample, roughly 35% falls within the top ten clones. These receptors' antigens are unknown. The sample was peripheral blood mononuclear cells. The receptors here all came from a man aged 55 to 70 with T-cell large granular lymphocyte leukemia. Some clones in this sample may be carry-over from other donors' samples. The age is the age at diagnosis.

The chain joins TRBV5-4 to TRBJ2-7, with TRBD2 as a possible D gene (7 bases). Per germline, CDR1 SGHNT and CDR2 YYREEE (reference sequence). Trimming took 0 bases from V and 1 from J, leaving 11 bases between them. This CDR3 has 15 amino acids. CDR3 region: CASSLAGGQSYEQYF. CDR3 DNA: TGTGCCAGCAGCTTGGCCGGGGGGCAGTCCTACGAGCAGTACTTC.

V usage is TRBV2 and J usage is TRBJ1-5; D remains ambiguous. CDR3 length: 13 residues. Germline loops: CDR1 SNHLY, CDR2 FYNNEI. Trimming cost V 6 bases and J 6 bases, with 12 bases left between them. CDR3 loop: CASRGLPRQPQHF. CDR3 DNA sequence: TGTGCCAGCAGGGGGTTACCCCGTCAGCCCCAGCATTTT.

The CDR3: CASSQGGSRHLGGYTF. CDR3 in DNA: TGTGCCAGCAGTCAGGGGGGTTCGCGACATTTGGGCGGCTACACCTTC. The V and J genes are TRBV28 and TRBJ1-2; 7 bases are a match to TRBD1. The CDR3 runs to 16 residues. J gave up 8 bases and V 5 bases, and 17 bases lay outside the gene matches. The V gene's germline CDR1 is MDHEN and CDR2 SYDVKM.

The chain carries TRBV6-5 and TRBJ1-2; 8 bases align to TRBD1. The CDR3 extends over 14 amino acids. Trimming took 6 bases from V and 7 from J; bases not matched to a gene: 10. Germline loops: CDR1 MNHEY, CDR2 SVGAGI. CDR3 bases: TGTGCCAGCAGCCCCCAGACAGGGGAGCGTGGCTACACCTTC. It codes for CASSPQTGERGYTF.

The genes are TRBV5-1 and TRBJ2-7, with 8 bases matching TRBD2. From germline, CDR1 is SGHRS and CDR2 YFSETQ. The V segment lost 4 bases and the J segment 1 base; nucleotides outside the gene matches: 4. The CDR3 covers 14 residues. The CDR3 loop reads CASSRGGRSYEQYF. Written as DNA, the CDR3 is TGCGCCAGCAGCCGGGGGGGGCGGTCCTACGAGCAGTACTTC.

This chain uses TRBV6-6 with TRBJ1-2; 7 bases agree with TRBD1. The CDR3 is made up of 13 amino acids. The trim removed 7 bases at V and 2 bases at J, leaving 4 bases unmatched. The germline gives CDR1 MNHNY, CDR2 SVGAGI (reference sequence). The CDR3 spells CASTPTGNYGYTF. CDR3 coding DNA: TGTGCCAGCACCCCGACAGGGAACTATGGCTACACCTTC.

The V call is TRBV19, the J call TRBJ1-2; D unresolved. V lost 5 bases and J lost 6, with 16 bases in between. Germline V gene sequence: CDR1 LNHDA, CDR2 SQIVND (reference sequence). The length of the CDR3 is 14 residues. CDR3 sequence: CASSGPPAGDGYTF. CDR3 sequence (DNA): TGTGCCAGTAGTGGCCCCCCAGCGGGTGATGGCTACACCTTC.

The DNA for the CDR3 is TGCAGCGTTGAAGGTCCGGGGGCGGCTGGCTACACCTTC. Amino acid sequence: CSVEGPGAAGYTF. The chain couples TRBV29-1 to TRBJ1-2, with D tentatively TRBD1 (6 bases). V lost 1 base, J lost 7 bases, and 13 bases lay in between. Germline V gene lookup returns CDR1 SQVTM and CDR2 ANQGSEA. The CDR3 is 13 residues long.

The chain recombines TRBV30 with TRBJ1-4; 9 positions match TRBD1. CDR3 length: 14 residues. Germline values: CDR1 GTSNPN, CDR2 SVGIG (reference sequence). The V segment lost 1 base and the J segment 10 bases; nucleotides outside the gene matches: 7. The CDR3 sequence is CAWSAQGASGKLFF. The CDR3 coding sequence is TGTGCCTGGAGTGCACAGGGGGCTTCGGGAAAACTGTTTTTT.

This chain uses TRBV4-3 with TRBJ1-1, with D maybe TRBD1 (5 bases). Germline CDR1 LGHNA, CDR2 YSLEER. Trimming shortened V by 6 bases and J by 0 bases, and 14 bases separated the two germline ends. CDR3 length equals 15 residues. The DNA for the CDR3 is TGCGCCAGCAGTCTGGGACTCAGGATGAACACTGAAGCTTTCTTT. As protein: CASSLGLRMNTEAFF.